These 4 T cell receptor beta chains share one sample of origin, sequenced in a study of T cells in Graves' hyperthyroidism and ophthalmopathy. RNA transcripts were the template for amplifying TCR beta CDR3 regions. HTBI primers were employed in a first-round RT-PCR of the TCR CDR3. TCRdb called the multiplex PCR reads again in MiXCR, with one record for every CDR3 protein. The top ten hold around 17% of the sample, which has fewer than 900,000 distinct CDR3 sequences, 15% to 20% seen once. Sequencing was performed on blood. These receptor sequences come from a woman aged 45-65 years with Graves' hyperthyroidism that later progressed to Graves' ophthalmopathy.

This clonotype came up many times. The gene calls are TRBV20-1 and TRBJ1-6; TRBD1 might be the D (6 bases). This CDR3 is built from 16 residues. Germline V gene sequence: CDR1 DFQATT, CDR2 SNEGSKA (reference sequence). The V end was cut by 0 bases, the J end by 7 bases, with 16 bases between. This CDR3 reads CSARDGAGVGNSPLHF. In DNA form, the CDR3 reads TGCAGTGCTAGAGATGGGGCAGGGGTAGGGAATTCACCCCTCCACTTT.

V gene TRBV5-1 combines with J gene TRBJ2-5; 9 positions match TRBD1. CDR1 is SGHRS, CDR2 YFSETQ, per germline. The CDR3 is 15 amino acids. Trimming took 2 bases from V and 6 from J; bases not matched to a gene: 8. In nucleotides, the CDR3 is TGCGCCAGCAGCTTCCGGGACAGGGTCGGGCAGACCCAGTACTTC. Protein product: CASSFRDRVGQTQYF.

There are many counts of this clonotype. The CDR3 is CSVEADYNEQFF. CDR3 nucleotides: TGCAGCGTTGAAGCGGATTACAATGAGCAGTTCTTC. The chain recombines TRBV29-1 with TRBJ2-1, with D unclear. The germline gives CDR1 SQVTM, CDR2 ANQGSEA. This CDR3 comprises 12 residues. V lost 1 base and J 4 bases, leaving 5 bases between the germline ends.

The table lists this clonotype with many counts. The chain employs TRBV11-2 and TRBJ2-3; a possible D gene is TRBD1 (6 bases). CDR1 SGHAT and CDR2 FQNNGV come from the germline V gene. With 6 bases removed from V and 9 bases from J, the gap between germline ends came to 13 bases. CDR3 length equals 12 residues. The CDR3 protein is CASRMTGTTQYF. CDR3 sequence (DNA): TGTGCCAGCAGGATGACAGGAACCACGCAGTATTTT. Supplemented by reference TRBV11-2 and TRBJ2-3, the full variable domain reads EAGVAQSPRYKIIEKRQSVAFWCNPISGHATLYWYQQILGQGPKLLIQFQNNGVVDDSQLPKDRFSAERLKGVDSTLKIQPAKLEDSAVYLCASRMTGTTQYFGPGTRLTVL.